This T cell receptor (beta chain) came from a study of metastatic and nonmetastatic thyroid tumors. On the study more broadly: Where malignant and benign thyroid patients were concerned, repertoires were compared across blood and tumor or nodule tissue.

Findings of the study overall: In blood and tumor, TCR beta diversity was reportedly significantly higher in malignant thyroid tumors than in benign nodules.

In the authors' workflow: A classifier of distant metastasis in papillary thyroid cancer was built from CDR3 differences (across clinicopathological groups). With MiXCR, TCRdb called clones anew from the PCR reads. V and J calls and clone size were set by TCRdb, not the authors. The table includes over 45,000 clones, around 23% detected once. Patients underwent thyroid surgery, and none had received any treatment before it. This clone was observed many times. What it binds is not known. The CDR3 consists of 16 residues. V was clipped by 5 bases and J by 10 bases; unmatched bases: 13. In germline, CDR1 is SGHTA, CDR2 FQGTGA.

This sequence was found in a male donor with papillary thyroid cancer or a benign thyroid nodule (not recorded which). Some clones in this sample may be carry-over from other donors' samples. Sequencing was done on a sample of blood. V gene TRBV7-3 combines with J gene TRBJ2-1, with 11 nucleotides matching TRBD2. The CDR3 protein is CASSRNVAGGSSEQFF. CDR3 in DNA: TGTGCCAGCAGCCGAAACGTAGCGGGAGGGTCCTCGGAGCAGTTCTTC.